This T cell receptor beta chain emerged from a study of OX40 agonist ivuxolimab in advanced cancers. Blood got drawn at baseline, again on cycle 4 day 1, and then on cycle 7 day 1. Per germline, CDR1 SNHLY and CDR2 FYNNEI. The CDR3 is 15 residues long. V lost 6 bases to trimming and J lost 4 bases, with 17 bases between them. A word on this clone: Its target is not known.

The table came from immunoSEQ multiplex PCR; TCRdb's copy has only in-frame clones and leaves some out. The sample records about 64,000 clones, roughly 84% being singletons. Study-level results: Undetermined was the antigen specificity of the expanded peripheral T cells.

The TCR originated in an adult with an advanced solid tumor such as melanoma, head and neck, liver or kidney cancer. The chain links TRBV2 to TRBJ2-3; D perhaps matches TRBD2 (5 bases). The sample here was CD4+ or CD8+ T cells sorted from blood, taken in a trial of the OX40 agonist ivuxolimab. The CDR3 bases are TGTGCCAGCAGGCGACTTGGAGGTGGGGCAGATACGCAGTATTTT. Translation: CASRRLGGGADTQYF.